Listed below are T cell receptor beta chains from one sample, sequenced in a study of post-analysis software for immune sequencing data. TCRdb used MiXCR to reprocess the PCR reads, holding one entry per CDR3 protein. The sample lists approximately 770,000 distinct CDR3 sequences, around 45% occurring once. Sequencing was carried out using blood. The origin of the receptors is a girl aged 5 to 17 with multiple sclerosis. CDR3s leave out the opening cysteine and the closing phenylalanine or tryptophan. Some rows have no size entry. The others give once, few or many, or a class for an expanded clone.

abundance: -; v_gene: TRBV20-1; j_gene: TRBJ1-2; CDR3aa: SAAVPGDFYGYT
abundance: -; v_gene: TRBV5-6; j_gene: TRBJ2-7; CDR3aa: ASSLDGTGGLNEQY
abundance: -; v_gene: TRBV7-2; j_gene: TRBJ2-5; CDR3aa: ASSFTRSETQY
abundance: -; v_gene: TRBV6-1; j_gene: TRBJ2-1; CDR3aa: ASSRIGRGLAPDEQF
abundance: -; v_gene: TRBV20-1; j_gene: TRBJ2-7; CDR3aa: SALFGGVEQY
abundance: -; v_gene: TRBV12-3/TRBV12-4; j_gene: TRBJ2-1; CDR3aa: ASIPGLADYNEQF
abundance: few; v_gene: TRBV7-3; j_gene: TRBJ2-3; CDR3aa: ASSSSGRGTDTQY
abundance: -; v_gene: TRBV20-1; j_gene: TRBJ2-3; CDR3aa: SARGGYGTDTQY
abundance: -; v_gene: TRBV4-3; j_gene: TRBJ2-7; CDR3aa: ASSQGLSGINNEQY
abundance: -; v_gene: TRBV7-7; j_gene: -; CDR3aa: ASSPGNTGETQY
abundance: few; v_gene: TRBV12-3/TRBV12-4; j_gene: TRBJ2-1; CDR3aa: ASSLGLAGGDEQF
abundance: -; v_gene: TRBV6-5; j_gene: -; CDR3aa: ASKSGTGWHEQY
abundance: -; v_gene: TRBV4-2; j_gene: TRBJ2-3; CDR3aa: ASSQEGSSVSVDTQY